The sequence of this TCR beta chain was determined in a study of T cell repertoires in cytomegalovirus infection. TCRdb re-called the reads with MiXCR, one entry per CDR3 protein. The sample shows 900,000 to 950,000 distinct CDR3 sequences, more than 25% of them seen only once. The CDR3 is 17 residues long. Germline V gives CDR1 SGHTA, CDR2 FQGNSA. J was trimmed by 7 bases and V by 0 bases; bases with no gene match: 4. At least ten counts were recorded for this clonotype. Its antigen is undetermined. The TCR sequence derives from a human donor in good health (CMV status not recorded). Some clones in this sample may be carry-over from other donors' samples. The chain joins TRBV7-2 to TRBJ2-3; 16 bases align to TRBD2. The source was cultured CD8+ T cells from PBMCs, collected from culture after CMV antigen stimulation. CDR3 coding DNA: TGTGCCAGCAGCTTAGCGGGACTAGCGGGGGGGACCTATACGCAGTATTTT. This sequence encodes CASSLAGLAGGTYTQYF. Based on the CDR3 plus reference TRBV7-2 and TRBJ2-3, the full variable domain is GAGVSQSPSNKVTEKGKDVELRCDPISGHTALYWYRQSLGQGLEFLIYFQGNSAPDKSGLPSDRFSAERTGGSVSTLTIQRTQQEDSAVYLCASSLAGLAGGTYTQYFGPGTRLTVL.